This TCR beta chain was found in a study of PD-1 blockade in classical Hodgkin lymphoma. Study background: Administration of nivolumab to patients was at 3 mg/kg intravenously every 2 weeks. Study-wide points: Newly diagnosed patients were said to have less baseline TCR diversity than healthy donors did.

Notes on this clone: Its antigen remains unknown.

Sequencing used immunoSEQ multiplex PCR; TCRdb keeps in-frame clones, though not all of them. The repertoire holds about 9,600 clones, 92% seen once, with 12% to 15% in the top ten. Brentuximab vedotin exposure varied among the patients, all of whom had relapsed after autologous stem cell transplantation. Responses achieved at best were complete response, partial response or progressive disease. The specimen was peripheral blood mononuclear cells (PBMCs), collected at baseline. The source of this sequence is a human donor with classical Hodgkin lymphoma.

CDR3 DNA: TGTGCCAGCAGCCCAGGGCGCAATCAGCCCCAGCATTTT. This sequence encodes CASSPGRNQPQHF. The rearrangement links TRBV28 to TRBJ1-5, with a weak D call TRBD1 (5 bases). Trimming stripped 6 bases from V and 2 bases from J, with 8 bases between. Germline-derived CDR1 and CDR2 are MDHEN and SYDVKM. CDR3 length: 13 residues. The full variable domain, rest sourced from reference TRBV28 and TRBJ1-5, is DVKVTQSSRYLVKRTGEKVFLECVQDMDHENMFWYRQDPGLGLRLIYFSYDVKMKEKGDIPEGYSVSREKKERFSLILESASTNQTSMYLCASSPGRNQPQHFGDGTRLSIL.